A single T cell receptor (beta chain) is shown here with its context. Method: immunoSEQ multiplex PCR; TCRdb's copy keeps in-frame clones and lacks some. Among fewer than 200,000 clones, 85% to 95% were seen once, and the ten largest hold less than 11%. These data originate in a study of T cell responses to AZD1222 COVID-19 vaccine. The CDR3 consists of 16 residues. V lost 4 bases to trimming and J lost 6 bases; unmatched junction nucleotides: 11. Per germline, CDR1 SGHNT and CDR2 YYREEE (reference sequence). The source of this sequence is an adult in good health. The sequencing here drew on peripheral blood, taken on day 0 of AZD1222 vaccination. This chain joins TRBV5-4 and TRBJ2-7, with TRBD2 matching over 12 bases. CDR3 residues: CASSEDLAGGPVEQYV. The CDR3 bases are TGTGCCAGCAGCGAGGACCTAGCGGGGGGGCCTGTCGAGCAGTACGTC.